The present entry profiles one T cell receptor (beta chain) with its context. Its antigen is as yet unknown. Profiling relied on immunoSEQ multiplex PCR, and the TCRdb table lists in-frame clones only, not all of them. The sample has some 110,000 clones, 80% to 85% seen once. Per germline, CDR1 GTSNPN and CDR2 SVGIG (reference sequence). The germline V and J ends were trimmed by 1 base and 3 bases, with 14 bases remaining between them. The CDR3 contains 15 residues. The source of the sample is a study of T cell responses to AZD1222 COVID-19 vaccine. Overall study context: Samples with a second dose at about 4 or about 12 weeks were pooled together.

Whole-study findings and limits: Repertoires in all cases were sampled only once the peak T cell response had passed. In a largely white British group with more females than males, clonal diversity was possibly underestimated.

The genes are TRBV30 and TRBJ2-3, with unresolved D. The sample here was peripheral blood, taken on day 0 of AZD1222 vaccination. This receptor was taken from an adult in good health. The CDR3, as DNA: TGTGCCTGGAGTGGATCCGGGCCGAGAACAGATACGCAGTATTTT. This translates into CAWSGSGPRTDTQYF.